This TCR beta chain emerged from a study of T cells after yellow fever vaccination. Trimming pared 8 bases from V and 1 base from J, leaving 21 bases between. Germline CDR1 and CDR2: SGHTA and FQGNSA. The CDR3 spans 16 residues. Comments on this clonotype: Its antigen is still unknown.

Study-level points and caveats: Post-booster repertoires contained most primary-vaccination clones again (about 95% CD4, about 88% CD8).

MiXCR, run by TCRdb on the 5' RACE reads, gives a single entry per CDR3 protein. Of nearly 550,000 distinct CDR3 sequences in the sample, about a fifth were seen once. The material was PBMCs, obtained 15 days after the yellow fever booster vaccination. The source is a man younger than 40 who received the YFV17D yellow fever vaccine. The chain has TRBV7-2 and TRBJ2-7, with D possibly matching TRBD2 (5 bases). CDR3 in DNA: TGTGCCAGCTATCCCGGCACGAGGGAGAGGTCCTACGAGCAGTACTTC. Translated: CASYPGTRERSYEQYF.